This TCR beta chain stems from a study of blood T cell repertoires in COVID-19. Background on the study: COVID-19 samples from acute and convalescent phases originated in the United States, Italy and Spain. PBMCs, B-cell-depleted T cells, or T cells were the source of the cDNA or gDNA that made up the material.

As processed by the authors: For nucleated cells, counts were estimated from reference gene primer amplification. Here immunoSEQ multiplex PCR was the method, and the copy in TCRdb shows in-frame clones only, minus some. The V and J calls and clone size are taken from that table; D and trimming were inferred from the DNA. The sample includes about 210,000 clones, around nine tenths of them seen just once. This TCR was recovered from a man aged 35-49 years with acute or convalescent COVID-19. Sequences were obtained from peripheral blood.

CDR3: CASSHRQLLSHYEQYF. The CDR3 nucleotides read TGTGCCAGCAGTCATCGACAGCTATTGTCCCATTACGAGCAGTACTTC. The chain is built from TRBV13 and TRBJ2-7; a possible D gene is TRBD1 (5 bases). CDR1 is PRHDT and CDR2 is FYEKMQ in the germline V gene (reference sequence). The V end was cut by 6 bases, the J end by 4 bases, with 22 bases between. The CDR3 runs to 16 residues.